These 32 T cell receptor beta chains came from one sample sequenced in a study of T cells in Graves' hyperthyroidism and ophthalmopathy. Amplified TCR beta CDR3 regions came from RNA transcripts. TCR CDR3 regions were first amplified by RT-PCR with HTBI primers. TCRdb itself ran the multiplex PCR reads through MiXCR, one entry per CDR3 protein. The sample gives approximately 490,000 distinct CDR3 sequences, around a fifth of which show up once; around 47% is in the top ten. Sequences were obtained from blood. The origin of the receptors is a woman in her 70s with Graves' ophthalmopathy.

This clonotype has more than one count but fewer than ten. This chain links TRBV7-2 with TRBJ2-4; 8 bases agree with TRBD2. Per germline, CDR1 SGHTA and CDR2 FQGNSA. CDR3 length: 14 residues. The trim removed 5 bases at V and 3 bases at J, leaving 3 bases unmatched. The CDR3 loop is CASSTLAGKNIQYF. The DNA of the CDR3 is TGTGCCAGCAGCACCCTAGCGGGCAAAAACATTCAGTACTTC.

The CDR3 sequence is CASSGWTTPTDTQYF. As DNA, the CDR3 is TGTGCCAGCAGTGGCTGGACGACACCCACAGATACGCAGTATTTT. This chain uses TRBV6-1 with TRBJ2-3; no reliable D call. The germline gives CDR1 MNHNS, CDR2 SASEGT. CDR3 length equals 15 residues. The ends were cut back, 4 bases at V and 2 bases at J, with 13 bases in the middle.

This clonotype has only a few counts. V is TRBV20-1 and J is TRBJ2-2; 8 positions agree with TRBD2. V lost 4 bases, J lost 5 bases, and 12 bases stayed unmatched. The CDR3 consists of 16 residues. Germline assignment: CDR1 DFQATT and CDR2 SNEGSKA (reference sequence). The CDR3 is CSANIPSGSRTGELFF. The CDR3 bases are TGCAGTGCTAACATACCCAGCGGGAGTCGAACCGGGGAGCTGTTTTTT.

As to this clonotype: One junction end disagrees with the germline gene, perhaps due to a read error. The chain is built from TRBV7-2 and TRBJ1-1, with a weak D call TRBD1 (6 bases). The CDR3 loop spans 13 amino acids. Germline V gene lookup returns CDR1 SGHTA and CDR2 FQGNSA. The CDR3 loop is CASRLGGGTEAFF. The CDR3 nucleotides read TGTGCCAGCAGGTTAGGGGGGGGCACTGAAGCTTTCTTT.

The rearrangement uses TRBV10-3 and TRBJ2-2; TRBD1 aligns across 7 bases. V was pared by 5 bases and J by 6 bases, with 6 bases of the junction left unmatched. CDR3 length equals 14 residues. CDR1 and CDR2 (germline): ENHRY, SYGVKD. CDR3 coding DNA: TGTGCCATCAGTTTAGGGACAGAGCCCGGGGAGCTGTTTTTT. Translating gives CAISLGTEPGELFF.

This clonotype occurred a few times. The chain uses TRBV7-2 and TRBJ2-1; D gene uncertain. The germline CDR1 and CDR2 sequences are SGHTA and FQGNSA. The CDR3 spans 15 residues. V was pared by 4 bases and J by 0 bases, with 10 bases between. The CDR3 here is CASSSTTNSYNEQFF. In nucleotides, the CDR3 is TGTGCCAGCAGCTCTACTACTAACTCCTACAATGAGCAGTTCTTC.

This clonotype was counted a few times. This rearrangement joins TRBV15 to TRBJ2-1; 13 nucleotides align to TRBD2. The CDR3 sequence is 17 residues long. J lost 8 bases, V lost 5 bases, and 12 bases had no gene match. CDR1 and CDR2 (germline): LNHNV, YYDKDF (reference sequence). CDR3 coding DNA: TGTGCCACCAGCGAACGGACTAGCGGGAGATGGGTCGATGAGCAGTTCTTC. Translation: CATSERTSGRWVDEQFF.

This clonotype appeared a single time. This rearrangement joins TRBV20-1 to TRBJ2-4, with 7 bases matching TRBD1. The CDR3 runs to 16 residues. Germline V gene sequence: CDR1 DFQATT, CDR2 SNEGSKA (reference sequence). J lost 0 bases, V lost 0 bases, and 5 bases had no gene match. DNA of the CDR3: TGCAGTGCTAGAGATGGGACAGCTCTAGCCAAAAACATTCAGTACTTC. This gives the protein CSARDGTALAKNIQYF.

This clonotype was counted many times. The rearrangement joins TRBV7-6 to TRBJ2-3; D remains ambiguous. From germline, CDR1 is SGHVS and CDR2 FNYEAQ. V lost 6 bases and J 4 bases, leaving 11 bases between the germline ends. The CDR3 spans 13 residues. CDR3 loop: CASSSFQADTQYF. DNA of the CDR3: TGTGCCAGCAGTTCCTTCCAGGCAGATACGCAGTATTTT.

With respect to this clonotype: Sequence at one end of the junction differs from germline and may be a read error. The chain joins TRBV10-3 to TRBJ1-4, with 7 bases matching TRBD1. CDR1 ENHRY and CDR2 SYGVKD come from the germline V gene. This CDR3 contains 13 residues. Here the CDR3 DNA reads TGTGCCACCAGTACAGGGGATGGTGAAAAACTGTTTTTT. Encoded protein: CATSTGDGEKLFF.

Only a few counts were recorded for this clonotype. This rearrangement joins TRBV29-1 to TRBJ1-1, with unresolved D. The V end was cut by 6 bases, the J end by 1 base, with 9 bases between. The CDR3 is 12 amino acids. In germline, CDR1 is SQVTM, CDR2 ANQGSEA. DNA for the CDR3: TGCAGCGTCTCTTCCCAGAACACTGAAGCTTTCTTT. It yields the protein CSVSSQNTEAFF.

This clonotype was counted at least ten times. The chain carries TRBV6-1 and TRBJ1-1; a weak D match, TRBD1 (6 bases). CDR3 length: 11 residues. V gave up 2 bases and J gave up 8 bases, with 6 bases separating them. Germline CDR1 MNHNS, CDR2 SASEGT. The CDR3 sequence: CASSERGEAFF. The CDR3 region has the DNA TGTGCCAGCAGTGAAAGGGGGGAAGCTTTCTTT.

The rearrangement links TRBV9 to TRBJ2-7, with TRBD1 matching 7 bases. The CDR3 runs 13 residues. J gave up 3 bases and V 3 bases, and 3 bases lay outside the gene matches. Germline CDR1 SGDLS, CDR2 YYNGEE. CDR3 loop: CASSAGQNYEQYF. CDR3 DNA: TGTGCCAGCAGCGCGGGACAGAACTACGAGCAGTACTTC.

The chain employs TRBV9 and TRBJ1-1; possibly TRBD1 for D (6 bases). Trimming took 3 bases from V and 1 from J, leaving 13 bases between them. CDR3 length: 15 residues. CDR1 and CDR2 from the germline V gene are SGDLS and YYNGEE. Here the CDR3 reads CASSEDSSSNTEAFF. The CDR3 DNA reads TGTGCCAGCAGCGAGGACAGCTCTTCGAACACTGAAGCTTTCTTT.

V is TRBV11-3 and J is TRBJ2-1, with 8 bases that match TRBD1. The CDR3 has 15 amino acids. The germline gives CDR1 SGHNT, CDR2 YENEEA. The V and J ends lost 5 bases and 6 bases, in that order; junction bases with no gene match: 9. CDR3 loop: CASSSRTGLANEQFF. CDR3 bases: TGTGCCAGCAGCAGCCGGACAGGGCTTGCCAATGAGCAGTTCTTC.

On this clonotype: One end of the junction varies from germline; a read error may be responsible. The rearrangement links TRBV7-3 to TRBJ2-1, with 8 positions matching TRBD2. The CDR3 consists of 14 residues. Per germline, CDR1 SGHTA and CDR2 FQGTGA. The CDR3 DNA sequence: TGTGCCAGCAGCCCTGTTGGCGGGAGGCATGAGCAGTCCTTC. Translation: CASSPVGGRHEQSF.

This clonotype was recorded at least ten times. The chain has TRBV2 and TRBJ2-7, with D possibly matching TRBD1 (5 bases). The CDR3 loop spans 15 amino acids. Trimming stripped 1 base from V and 0 bases from J, with 10 bases between. In germline, CDR1 is SNHLY, CDR2 FYNNEI. The DNA for the CDR3 is TGTGCCAGCAGTGAAGACAGGCATGCCTCCTACGAGCAGTACTTC. The encoded protein is CASSEDRHASYEQYF.

On this clonotype itself: At one of its ends the junction is not consistent with the germline gene, which may arise from a read error. V and J are TRBV19 and TRBJ2-7; D ambiguous. Germline V gene lookup returns CDR1 LNHDA and CDR2 SQIVND (reference sequence). The CDR3 length is 12 residues. In DNA form, the CDR3 reads TGTGTCAGTAGTATGGGGACCTACGAGCAGTACTTC. It encodes CVSSMGTYEQYF.

The chain uses TRBV3-1 and TRBJ2-3; D gene unclear. There are 14 residues in the CDR3. Per germline, CDR1 LGHDT and CDR2 YNNKEL (reference sequence). Trimming removed 6 bases at V and 3 bases at J, with 13 bases between. CDR3 sequence reads: CASSKVQVTDTQYF. The CDR3 DNA reads TGTGCCAGCAGTAAGGTGCAGGTAACAGATACGCAGTATTTT.

Only a few counts were recorded for this clonotype. The rearrangement uses TRBV7-9 and TRBJ2-1; the D gene could be TRBD1 or TRBD2 (5 bases each). The CDR3 extends over 14 amino acids. Per germline, CDR1 SEHNR and CDR2 FQNEAQ (reference sequence). Trimming removed 1 base at V and 9 bases at J, with 13 bases between. The CDR3, as DNA: TGTGCCAGCAGCTTAGATCCGGGGACGGTTGAGCAGTTCTTC. Residues: CASSLDPGTVEQFF. Together with reference TRBV7-9 and TRBJ2-1, the CDR3 gives the full variable domain: DTGVSQNPRHKITKRGQNVTFRCDPISEHNRLYWYRQTLGQGPEFLTYFQNEAQLEKSRLLSDRFSAERPKGSFSTLEIQRTEQGDSAMYLCASSLDPGTVEQFFGPGTRLTVL.

This clonotype was observed a handful of times. The chain recombines TRBV5-1 with TRBJ2-1, with D maybe TRBD2 (5 bases). The germline V and J ends were trimmed by 6 bases and 0 bases, with 13 bases remaining between them. This CDR3 comprises 15 residues. CDR1 SGHRS and CDR2 YFSETQ come from the germline V gene. CDR3 amino acids: CASTQLDSSYNEQFF. CDR3 in DNA: TGCGCCAGCACCCAACTGGACTCCTCCTACAATGAGCAGTTCTTC.

The rearrangement uses TRBV6-2 or TRBV6-3 and TRBJ1-2; the D is unclear. The length of the CDR3 is 13 residues. Trimming removed 6 bases from V and 1 base from J, with 9 bases in between. CDR1 MNHEY and CDR2 SVGEGT come from the germline V gene. CDR3 in amino acids: CASRTDYNYGYTF. CDR3 sequence (DNA): TGTGCCAGCAGGACGGACTATAACTATGGCTACACCTTC.

The chain has TRBV7-2 and TRBJ2-7; D is undetermined. The V and J ends lost 4 bases and 4 bases respectively, with 11 bases between them. This CDR3 region has 13 residues. Looked up from germline, CDR1 is SGHTA and CDR2 is FQGNSA. The CDR3 coding sequence is TGTGCCAGCAGCTCCCGGGTCAAATACGAGCAGTACTTC. Translating gives CASSSRVKYEQYF.

The rearrangement joins TRBV6-1 to TRBJ1-5; D remains ambiguous. The CDR3 is made up of 13 amino acids. Looked up from germline, CDR1 is MNHNS and CDR2 is SASEGT. V dropped 4 bases and J dropped 5 bases, with 9 bases sitting between them. The CDR3 sequence: CASSGRAHQPQHF. The CDR3 bases are TGTGCCAGCAGTGGTCGGGCACATCAGCCCCAGCATTTT.

This clonotype was detected ten times or more. J is TRBJ2-3 and V is TRBV2; D possibly uses TRBD1 or TRBD2 (5 bases each). Germline CDR1 reads SNHLY; CDR2 reads FYNNEI. Trimming shortened V by 5 bases and J by 8 bases, and 11 bases separated the two germline ends. The CDR3 consists of 12 residues. DNA of the CDR3: TGTGCCAGCAGTCCGACGAGGGGTACGCAGTATTTT. Protein product: CASSPTRGTQYF.

This clonotype has a count of ten or more. This CDR3 reads CASGPRRFTEAFF. DNA of the CDR3: TGTGCTAGTGGTCCCAGACGGTTCACTGAAGCTTTCTTT. The chain combines TRBV12-5 with TRBJ1-1; D ambiguous. Trimming shortened V by 5 bases and J by 4 bases, and 11 bases separated the two germline ends. The CDR3 extends over 13 amino acids. Germline-derived CDR1 and CDR2 are LGHNT and FRNRAP.

The gene calls are TRBV20-1 and TRBJ1-4; no firm D call. Germline V gene data show CDR1 as DFQATT and CDR2 as SNEGSKA (reference sequence). The CDR3 sequence is 12 residues long. V lost 5 bases and J 7 bases, leaving 11 bases between the germline ends. The chain's CDR3 is CSADFGGEKLFF. CDR3 nucleotides: TGCAGTGCTGACTTCGGTGGTGAAAAACTGTTTTTT.

The DNA for the CDR3 is TGCAGTGCTAGAGATCCGGGGTCTACGACAGATACGCAGTATTTT. As protein: CSARDPGSTTDTQYF. The V gene is TRBV20-1, the J gene TRBJ2-3, with a tentative D call TRBD2 (5 bases). CDR1 and CDR2 (germline): DFQATT, SNEGSKA (reference sequence). The CDR3 has 15 residues. Trimming removed 0 bases from V and 3 bases from J, with 13 bases in between.

The V and J genes are TRBV5-6 and TRBJ2-2; D unresolved. The CDR3 length is 12 residues. V dropped 7 bases and J dropped 2 bases, with 6 bases sitting between them. The V gene's germline CDR1 is SGHDT and CDR2 YYEEEE. As DNA, the CDR3 is TGTGCCAGCGGAATTAACACCGGGGAGCTGTTTTTT. This sequence encodes CASGINTGELFF.

The gene calls are TRBV13 and TRBJ2-7, with a possible D match to TRBD2 (5 bases). The germline V and J ends were trimmed by 0 bases and 4 bases, with 13 bases remaining between them. CDR3 length: 15 amino acids. The V gene's germline CDR1 is PRHDT and CDR2 FYEKMQ (reference sequence). The CDR3 nucleotides read TGTGCCAGCAGCTTAGGCGGGATGGGTTTATACGAGCAGTACTTC. Its protein product is CASSLGGMGLYEQYF.

The chain employs TRBV18 and TRBJ2-1, with D uncertain. V dropped 5 bases and J dropped 0 bases, with 14 bases sitting between them. The CDR3 has 16 amino acids. Germline loops: CDR1 KGHSH, CDR2 LQKENI. The CDR3 DNA is TGTGCCAGCTCATCCGGGCCGCCCAGCTCCTACAATGAGCAGTTCTTC. This sequence encodes CASSSGPPSSYNEQFF.

The chain has TRBV5-1 and TRBJ1-4; a possible D gene is TRBD1 (6 bases). CDR1 SGHRS and CDR2 YFSETQ come from the germline V gene. This CDR3 contains 15 residues. Trimming left V 3 bases short and J 8 bases short, with 17 bases between. As DNA, the CDR3 is TGCGCCAGCAGCTCCCTAGGGGGAGAAACGGAAAAACTGTTTTTT. Amino acids: CASSSLGGETEKLFF.